This TCR beta chain was captured by sequencing in a study of cytomegalovirus exposure and HLA in healthy donors. Across the whole study: The same platform was used for the roughly 120 validation repertoires as for the approximately 610 first-cohort repertoires, as reported in a later analysis.

The J segment lost 3 bases and the V segment lost 2 bases, leaving 4 bases of the junction unmatched. The germline CDR1 and CDR2 sequences are MNHEY and SVGAGI. This CDR3 has 14 amino acids. Data came from immunoSEQ multiplex PCR; TCRdb stores just in-frame clones and leaves some out. The sample comprises 150,000 to 200,000 clones, approximately 86% of which are singletons, and approximately 7.7% rests with the top ten. The specimen sequenced was PBMCs. The rearrangement uses TRBV6-5 and TRBJ2-7, with 7 bases aligning to TRBD1. This receptor was obtained from a man in his thirties or forties in good health and CMV-seropositive. The CDR3 sequence: CASSYDRASYEQYF. The CDR3 DNA sequence: TGTGCCAGCAGTTACGACAGGGCCAGCTACGAGCAGTACTTC.